These 27 T cell receptor beta chains originate from one sample sequenced in a study of blood T cells in healthy people across ages. Combining a sample-barcoded 5' primer with a J-beta primer mix, a second PCR ran for 7 to 11 cycles. TCRdb redid the calling of the 5' RACE reads with MiXCR, one entry per CDR3 protein. The sample shows about 680,000 distinct CDR3 sequences, around 48% of them seen only once. Specimen: blood. The receptors stem from a woman aged 60 to 75 in good health.

This clonotype was found a few times. This chain links TRBV18 with TRBJ2-3; 7 nucleotides align to TRBD2. The germline gives CDR1 KGHSH, CDR2 LQKENI. The CDR3 totals 16 residues. The V gene end was trimmed by 2 bases and the J gene end by 6 bases; junction bases not matched to a gene: 11. The CDR3 DNA reads as TGTGCCAGCTCACCAACGGGAGGTCCCTTGGGGGATACGCAGTATTTT. It encodes CASSPTGGPLGDTQYF.

The sample holds a few counts of this clonotype. The chain uses TRBV4-1 and TRBJ2-7; D remains unclear. Germline assignment: CDR1 MGHRA and CDR2 YSYEKL. This CDR3 is built from 14 residues. The V end was cut by 3 bases, the J end by 6 bases, with 15 bases between. CDR3 loop: CASSHIGGEFEQYF. CDR3 nucleotides: TGCGCCAGCAGCCACATAGGTGGGGAATTCGAGCAGTACTTC.

The chain links TRBV3-1 to TRBJ2-1, with 15 bases fitting TRBD2. V lost 6 bases to trimming and J lost 0 bases; unmatched junction nucleotides: 6. The length of the CDR3 is 18 residues. Germline CDR1 and CDR2: LGHDT and YNNKEL (reference sequence). CDR3 coding DNA: TGTGCCAGCAGTCATAGGACTAGCGGGAGGGCCTCCTACAATGAGCAGTTCTTC. Translation gives CASSHRTSGRASYNEQFF.

V and J are TRBV5-6 and TRBJ2-5; possible D gene TRBD2, 5 bases. The CDR3 runs 14 residues. Trimming stripped 0 bases from V and 5 bases from J, with 11 bases between. Germline V lookup: CDR1 SGHDT, CDR2 YYEEEE. CDR3 in amino acids: CASSLAERWETQYF. DNA of the CDR3: TGTGCCAGCAGCTTGGCCGAGCGGTGGGAGACCCAGTACTTC.

Many counts were recorded for this clonotype. The gene calls are TRBV7-2 and TRBJ2-6; the D is unclear. Germline CDR1 reads SGHTA; CDR2 reads FQGNSA. The CDR3 runs 14 residues. V was cut by 7 bases and J by 0 bases, with 7 bases left in between. The CDR3 loop is CASKVLSGANVLTF. For the CDR3, the DNA is TGTGCCAGCAAAGTCCTCTCTGGGGCCAACGTCCTGACTTTC.

This clonotype was seen at least ten times. The V call is TRBV28, the J call TRBJ2-7, with D unclear. This CDR3 has 15 residues. Trimming stripped 5 bases from V and 2 bases from J, with 16 bases between. Germline CDR1 MDHEN, CDR2 SYDVKM. The CDR3 sequence is CASSVIERVPYEQYF. In DNA, the CDR3 is TGTGCCAGCAGTGTCATAGAGCGCGTCCCCTACGAGCAGTACTTC. The variable domain in full, completed from reference TRBV28 and TRBJ2-7, reads DVKVTQSSRYLVKRTGEKVFLECVQDMDHENMFWYRQDPGLGLRLIYFSYDVKMKEKGDIPEGYSVSREKKERFSLILESASTNQTSMYLCASSVIERVPYEQYFGPGTRLTVT.

This clonotype came up a few times. The chain has TRBV6-2 or TRBV6-3 and TRBJ2-1, with 8 positions matching TRBD2. Germline V gene lookup returns CDR1 MNHEY and CDR2 SVGEGT. Trimming at V came to 0 bases and at J to 4 bases, leaving 5 bases not matched to a gene. The CDR3 is 16 amino acids. The CDR3 region is CASSYSNLAGYNEQFF. As DNA, the CDR3 is TGTGCCAGCAGTTACTCGAACCTAGCGGGTTACAATGAGCAGTTCTTC.

This clonotype was found a few times. The rearrangement joins TRBV20-1 to TRBJ2-1; 9 bases agree with TRBD2. Germline loops: CDR1 DFQATT, CDR2 SNEGSKA (reference sequence). The CDR3 has 17 residues. Germline trimming cut 0 bases from V and 3 bases from J; bases unmatched to any gene: 9. The CDR3: CSAREGGRALGYNEQFF. The DNA of the CDR3 is TGCAGTGCTAGAGAAGGCGGGAGGGCCCTCGGCTACAATGAGCAGTTCTTC.

The chain joins TRBV6-6 to TRBJ1-6, with no clear D. The CDR3 runs to 15 residues. Germline loops: CDR1 MNHNY, CDR2 SVGAGI (reference sequence). V was trimmed by 6 bases and J by 8 bases, leaving 17 bases between them. Here the CDR3 DNA reads TGTGCCAGCAGCCCCGACCAAAGGATCGATTCACCCCTCCACTTT. The encoded protein is CASSPDQRIDSPLHF.

By proportion, this clonotype is medium-sized. The genes are TRBV4-2 and TRBJ2-7; D gene ambiguous. This CDR3 spans 11 amino acids. The germline gives CDR1 LGHNA, CDR2 YNFKEQ. The ends were cut back, 4 bases at V and 7 bases at J, with 8 bases in the middle. CDR3 nucleotides: TGTGCCAGCAGCCGAGATTCGGAGCAGTACTTC. As protein: CASSRDSEQYF.

The CDR3 region has the DNA TGTGCCAGCAGCGTAGGCCAGGGGGTTTTTGAGACCCAGTACTTC. As protein: CASSVGQGVFETQYF. The V and J genes are TRBV9 and TRBJ2-5; TRBD1 matches at 7 bases. J was trimmed by 5 bases and V by 0 bases; bases with no gene match: 7. The CDR3 totals 15 residues. The germline gives CDR1 SGDLS, CDR2 YYNGEE.

This chain connects TRBV12-3 or TRBV12-4 to TRBJ1-2, with TRBD1 matching 9 bases. CDR3 length equals 13 residues. V trimming: 6 bases; J trimming: 8 bases; junction bases outside the gene matches: 7. The CDR3 loop reads CASSTTGGKGYTF. The DNA of the CDR3 is TGTGCCAGCAGCACGACAGGGGGAAAAGGCTACACCTTC.

The chain recombines TRBV7-7 with TRBJ2-7, with 7 bases lining up with TRBD1. This CDR3 region has 13 residues. Looked up from germline, CDR1 is SSHAT and CDR2 is FNYEAQ (reference sequence). J lost 7 bases, V lost 5 bases, and 8 bases had no gene match. The DNA for the CDR3 is TGTGCCAGCAGCCTCGACAGGGTCAATGAGCAGTACTTC. This encodes CASSLDRVNEQYF.

The chain is built from TRBV20-1 and TRBJ2-1, with D perhaps TRBD1 (6 bases). This CDR3 region has 18 residues. CDR1 and CDR2 (germline): DFQATT, SNEGSKA (reference sequence). Trimming stripped 0 bases from V and 0 bases from J, with 18 bases between. The CDR3 spells CSARDRFKGQHSYNEQFF. As DNA, the CDR3 is TGCAGTGCTAGAGACCGTTTCAAAGGACAGCACTCCTACAATGAGCAGTTCTTC.

The gene calls are TRBV18 and TRBJ2-4; no firm D call. The last part of the DNA fits TRBJ2-7 better; the J call may be wrong. This CDR3 is 13 amino acids long. The V gene's germline CDR1 is KGHSH and CDR2 LQKENI. CDR3 amino acids: CASSPGGYYEQYF. The CDR3 nucleotides read TGTGCCAGCTCACCAGGCGGCTACTACGAGCAGTACTTC.

The chain is built from TRBV6-5 and TRBJ1-6; D ambiguous. Germline V CDR1 and CDR2: MNHEY, SVGAGI. Trimming shortened V by 0 bases and J by 7 bases, and 10 bases separated the two germline ends. There are 15 residues in the CDR3. CDR3 in DNA: TGTGCCAGCAGTTACTCGAGGCAGTCAAATTCACCCCTCCACTTT. This sequence encodes CASSYSRQSNSPLHF.

J is TRBJ2-7 and V is TRBV7-2; 8 bases map to TRBD2. From germline, CDR1 is SGHTA and CDR2 FQGNSA. V dropped 7 bases and J dropped 2; count of bases not matched to a gene: 4. The CDR3 sequence is 13 residues long. In DNA form, the CDR3 reads TGTGCCAGCACCCGCGGGAGGACCTACGAGCAGTACTTC. Protein: CASTRGRTYEQYF. Together with reference TRBV7-2 and TRBJ2-7, the CDR3 gives the full variable domain: GAGVSQSPSNKVTEKGKDVELRCDPISGHTALYWYRQSLGQGLEFLIYFQGNSAPDKSGLPSDRFSAERTGGSVSTLTIQRTQQEDSAVYLCASTRGRTYEQYFGPGTRLTVT.

This chain links TRBV7-8 with TRBJ1-5, with D perhaps matching TRBD1 (5 bases). Trimming cost V 2 bases and J 6 bases, with 11 bases left between them. This CDR3 is built from 14 residues. CDR1 is SGHVS and CDR2 is FQNEAQ in the germline V gene. CDR3 nucleotide sequence: TGTGCCAGCAGCTTAAGAGGGGTGGGTCAGCCCCAGCATTTT. This codes for CASSLRGVGQPQHF.

The chain links TRBV10-3 to TRBJ1-1, with 7 bases lining up with TRBD1. The germline V gene has CDR1 ENHRY and CDR2 SYGVKD. CDR3 length: 14 residues. J was trimmed by 0 bases and V by 6 bases; bases with no gene match: 4. The CDR3 DNA is TGTGCCATCAGCCTGGGACAGATGAACACTGAAGCTTTCTTT. Protein: CAISLGQMNTEAFF.

V gene TRBV5-1 combines with J gene TRBJ2-1, with D tentatively TRBD1 or TRBD2 (5 bases each). Germline V gene lookup returns CDR1 SGHRS and CDR2 YFSETQ. The CDR3 covers 13 residues. The germline V and J ends were trimmed by 5 bases and 10 bases, with 16 bases remaining between them. The CDR3 nucleotides are TGCGCCAGCAGTCGGGACCAGCTCAGGGAGCAGTTCTTC. This translates into CASSRDQLREQFF.

Only a few counts were recorded for this clonotype. The genes are TRBV10-3 and TRBJ1-1; TRBD1 aligns across 7 bases. Per the germline V gene, CDR1 is ENHRY and CDR2 is SYGVKD. The CDR3 extends over 14 amino acids. J gave up 8 bases and V 6 bases, and 12 bases lay outside the gene matches. This chain's CDR3 is CAISPRQGPIEAFF. The CDR3 nucleotides read TGTGCCATCAGCCCACGACAGGGCCCTATCGAAGCTTTCTTT.

The V and J genes are TRBV9 and TRBJ2-2; D call uncertain. CDR3 length: 15 amino acids. Germline CDR1 SGDLS, CDR2 YYNGEE. Trimming stripped 4 bases from V and 3 bases from J, with 13 bases between. The CDR3 loop reads CASSSQLEYTGELFF. The CDR3 DNA sequence: TGTGCCAGCAGCTCCCAACTGGAATACACCGGGGAGCTGTTTTTT.

This clonotype was observed a few times. The CDR3: CASRGSGRFYGYTF. The CDR3 coding sequence is TGTGCCAGCAGGGGGTCCGGGCGCTTCTATGGCTACACCTTC. The chain links TRBV12-3 or TRBV12-4 to TRBJ1-2; D remains ambiguous. This CDR3 spans 14 amino acids. V was trimmed by 6 bases and J by 4 bases, leaving 15 bases between them.

The gene calls are TRBV28 and TRBJ1-3, with 7 bases lining up with TRBD1. The CDR3 runs to 16 residues. V lost 3 bases, J lost 0 bases, and 5 bases stayed unmatched. Germline-derived CDR1 and CDR2 are MDHEN and SYDVKM. The CDR3 DNA reads TGTGCCAGCAGTTTTTGGGACAGCATCTCTGGAAACACCATATATTTT. Its translation is CASSFWDSISGNTIYF. Looking up the rest from reference TRBV28 and TRBJ1-3 gives the full variable domain: DVKVTQSSRYLVKRTGEKVFLECVQDMDHENMFWYRQDPGLGLRLIYFSYDVKMKEKGDIPEGYSVSREKKERFSLILESASTNQTSMYLCASSFWDSISGNTIYFGEGSWLTVV.

The count of this clonotype is one. This chain joins TRBV28 and TRBJ2-2; D not resolved. Germline V gene sequence: CDR1 MDHEN, CDR2 SYDVKM. The CDR3 is 14 amino acids. Between the trimmed V and J ends, which lost 4 bases and 2 bases, there was a span of 8 bases. The CDR3, as DNA: TGTGCCAGCAGTTCTCCCTTTAACACCGGGGAGCTGTTTTTT. Its translation: CASSSPFNTGELFF.

The count of this clonotype is one. This sequence joins TRBV12-3 or TRBV12-4 and TRBJ1-2, with D unresolved. Trimming shortened V by 3 bases and J by 7 bases, and 15 bases separated the two germline ends. The CDR3 extends over 14 amino acids. CDR3 amino acids: CASSFRRRAVGYTF. CDR3 nucleotides: TGTGCCAGCAGTTTTAGAAGAAGAGCAGTTGGCTACACCTTC.

Comments on this clonotype: A junction end diverges from the germline sequence, so it may reflect a read error. The rearrangement uses TRBV25-1 and TRBJ1-1, with TRBD1 matching over 9 bases. CDR1 and CDR2 from the germline V gene are MGHDK and SYGVNS. CDR3 size: 13 residues. The CDR3 coding sequence is TGTGCCAACAGTGGACAGGGGCCCACTGAAGCTTTCTTT. As protein: CANSGQGPTEAFF.